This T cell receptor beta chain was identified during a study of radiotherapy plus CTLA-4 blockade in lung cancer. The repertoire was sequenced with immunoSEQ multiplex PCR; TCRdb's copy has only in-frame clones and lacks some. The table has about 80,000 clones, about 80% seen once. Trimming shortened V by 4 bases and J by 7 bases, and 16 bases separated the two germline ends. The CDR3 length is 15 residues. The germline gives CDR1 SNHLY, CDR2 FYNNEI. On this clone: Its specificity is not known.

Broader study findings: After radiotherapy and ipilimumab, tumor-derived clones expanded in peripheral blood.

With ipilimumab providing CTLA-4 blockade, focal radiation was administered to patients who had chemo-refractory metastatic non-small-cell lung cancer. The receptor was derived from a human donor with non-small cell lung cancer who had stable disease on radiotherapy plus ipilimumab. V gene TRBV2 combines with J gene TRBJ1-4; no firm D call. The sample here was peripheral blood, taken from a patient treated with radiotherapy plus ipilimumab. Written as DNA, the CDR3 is TGTGCCAGCAGTGCGACCCGAGGGATCGGTGAAAAACTGTTTTTT. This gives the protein CASSATRGIGEKLFF.